The 32 T cell receptor beta chains in this list originate from one sample, sequenced in a study of T cell responses to AZD1222 COVID-19 vaccine. TCRdb's table, derived via immunoSEQ multiplex PCR, lists solely in-frame clones and lacks some. The sample holds 210,000 or so clones, 93% seen once. The starting material was peripheral blood, obtained on day 0 of MenACWY control vaccination. The receptors come from an adult in good health.

The chain uses TRBV18 and TRBJ1-6, with a weak D call TRBD1 (6 bases). V shed 0 bases and J shed 10 bases, with 19 bases lying between them. The CDR3 length is 17 residues. Germline V CDR1 and CDR2: KGHSH, LQKENI. CDR3 amino acids: CASSPPQGRGPGSPLHF. The CDR3 DNA sequence: TGTGCCAGCTCACCACCGCAGGGGAGGGGACCTGGATCACCCCTCCACTTT.

The chain combines TRBV14 with TRBJ1-2; possibly TRBD1 for D (6 bases). The CDR3 length is 12 residues. Germline loops: CDR1 SGHDN, CDR2 FVKESK. V lost 2 bases, J lost 8 bases, and 9 bases lay in between. The CDR3 DNA sequence: TGTGCCAGCAGCCAACCGACAGGCGGCTACACCTTC. Its translation: CASSQPTGGYTF.

V is TRBV19 and J is TRBJ1-3; D unresolved. The ends were cut back, 6 bases at V and 4 bases at J, with 13 bases in the middle. CDR1 LNHDA and CDR2 SQIVND come from the germline V gene (reference sequence). This CDR3 contains 14 residues. This CDR3 is CASRDLKGGNTIYF. The CDR3 DNA reads as TGTGCCAGTAGAGATCTTAAAGGAGGAAACACCATATATTTT.

The sample holds one count of this clone. The chain couples TRBV5-1 to TRBJ1-3, with 8 bases aligning to TRBD1. CDR1 is SGHRS, CDR2 YFSETQ, per germline. The junction had 7 bases not matched to a gene; V was cut back by 4 bases and J by 1 base. This CDR3 has 16 residues. The CDR3 sequence: CASSRQGQGSGNTIYF. In DNA, the CDR3 is TGCGCCAGCAGCCGTCAAGGACAGGGATCTGGAAACACCATATATTTT.

The CDR3 DNA follows: TGTGCCAGCAGCCGCCGAGGGGAATACCTGTGGACAGATACGCAGTATTTT. Protein sequence: CASSRRGEYLWTDTQYF. The chain employs TRBV14 and TRBJ2-3; the D call may be TRBD1 or TRBD2 (5 bases each). V was clipped by 4 bases and J by 3 bases, with 20 bases between them. The CDR3 covers 17 residues. Germline V gene lookup returns CDR1 SGHDN and CDR2 FVKESK.

The V gene is TRBV4-3, the J gene TRBJ2-2, with no clear D. The germline V and J ends were trimmed by 0 bases and 6 bases, with 5 bases remaining between them. This CDR3 is 13 amino acids long. Germline CDR1 is LGHNA and CDR2 is YSLEER. The chain's CDR3 is CASSQESAGELFF. DNA of the CDR3: TGCGCCAGCAGCCAAGAATCAGCCGGGGAGCTGTTTTTT.

In this sample, this clone turned up once. The chain links TRBV7-2 to TRBJ2-7, with 11 bases matching TRBD1. The V gene's germline CDR1 is SGHTA and CDR2 FQGNSA. The junction had 12 bases not matched to a gene; V was cut back by 2 bases and J by 9 bases. The CDR3 runs 16 residues. The CDR3 DNA follows: TGTGCCAGCAGCTTACTATCAATCCCGGGACAGGGGGTGCAGTACTTC. Translation: CASSLLSIPGQGVQYF.

The V gene is TRBV5-6, the J gene TRBJ1-6; D is perhaps TRBD1 (6 bases). CDR1 SGHDT and CDR2 YYEEEE come from the germline V gene. Trimming left V 3 bases short and J 9 bases short, with 16 bases between. This CDR3 is built from 15 residues. The CDR3 nucleotides are TGTGCCAGCAGCTGGACTTGGGGGGGCGGTTCACCCCTCCACTTT. Protein sequence: CASSWTWGGGSPLHF.

V gene TRBV28 combines with J gene TRBJ2-6; D gene uncertain. V lost 5 bases and J 4 bases, leaving 12 bases between the germline ends. Germline CDR1 reads MDHEN; CDR2 reads SYDVKM. The CDR3 loop spans 15 amino acids. The CDR3 nucleotides read TGTGCCAGCAGTCTTAGGCTTACAGGGGCCAACGTCCTGACTTTC. It encodes CASSLRLTGANVLTF.

The chain combines TRBV19 with TRBJ1-1; D might be TRBD1 (5 bases). Germline CDR1 and CDR2: LNHDA and SQIVND (reference sequence). This CDR3 comprises 13 residues. Trimming shortened V by 7 bases and J by 1 base, and 10 bases separated the two germline ends. For the CDR3, the DNA is TGTGCCAGTAAGTCAGGGAGGAACACTGAAGCTTTCTTT. Its translation is CASKSGRNTEAFF.

The chain recombines TRBV3-1 (or the pseudogene TRBV3-2) with TRBJ1-2, with TRBD1 matching over 8 bases. Germline assignment: CDR1 LGHDT and CDR2 YNNKEL (reference sequence). The CDR3 totals 14 residues. With 5 bases clipped from V and 4 bases from J, the junction kept 6 bases outside the gene matches. CDR3 coding DNA: TGTGCCAGCAGCTCCGGACAGGGCGGCTATGGCTACACCTTC. It translates to CASSSGQGGYGYTF.

The chain joins TRBV15 to TRBJ1-6, with 10 bases identical to TRBD1. V was clipped by 0 bases and J by 9 bases; unmatched bases: 8. Germline-derived CDR1 and CDR2 are LNHNV and YYDKDF (reference sequence). This CDR3 region has 17 residues. CDR3 in amino acids: CATSRDYSDRGRSPLHF. As DNA, the CDR3 is TGTGCCACCAGCAGAGATTATTCCGACAGGGGGCGTTCACCCCTCCACTTT.

The chain is built from TRBV28 and TRBJ1-6, with TRBD1 matching 10 bases. The ends lost 6 bases at V and 10 bases at J; junction bases unmatched: 9. CDR1 is MDHEN and CDR2 is SYDVKM in the germline V gene. This CDR3 comprises 15 residues. CDR3 sequence reads: CASSRDRGSRSPLHF. The CDR3 nucleotides are TGTGCCAGCAGCAGGGACAGGGGATCTAGATCACCCCTCCACTTT.

The chain uses TRBV5-5 and TRBJ1-5, with D perhaps TRBD1 (5 bases). Looked up from germline, CDR1 is SGHKS and CDR2 is YYEKEE (reference sequence). The CDR3 length is 14 residues. Trimming pared 4 bases from V and 3 bases from J, leaving 11 bases between. In DNA, the CDR3 is TGTGCCAGCAGCCGTGAGGGGAACAATCAGCCCCAGCATTTT. Its translation is CASSREGNNQPQHF. Using reference TRBV5-5 and TRBJ1-5 for the parts outside the CDR3, the full variable domain is DAGVTQSPTHLIKTRGQQVTLRCSPISGHKSVSWYQQVLGQGPQFIFQYYEKEERGRGNFPDRFSARQFPNYSSELNVNALLLGDSALYLCASSREGNNQPQHFGDGTRLSIL.

The V call is TRBV6-5, the J call TRBJ1-4; the D is unclear. Germline V gene sequence: CDR1 MNHEY, CDR2 SVGAGI. The CDR3 consists of 15 residues. V was cut by 2 bases and J by 7 bases, with 14 bases left in between. CDR3 coding DNA: TGTGCCAGCAGTTACGGCACTACCCGGGGTGAAAAACTGTTTTTT. It specifies CASSYGTTRGEKLFF.

The chain uses TRBV5-1 and TRBJ1-4; the D gene is possibly TRBD1 (5 bases). Germline V CDR1 and CDR2: SGHRS, YFSETQ. Trimming pared 3 bases from V and 4 bases from J, leaving 10 bases between. CDR3 length: 14 amino acids. The CDR3 reads CASSSGTGNEKLFF. DNA for the CDR3: TGCGCCAGCAGCTCGGGGACGGGTAATGAAAAACTGTTTTTT.

This chain links TRBV27 with TRBJ1-6, with 7 nucleotides matching TRBD1. Germline V lookup: CDR1 MNHEY, CDR2 SMNVEV (reference sequence). The CDR3 runs 15 residues. J gave up 7 bases and V 5 bases, and 8 bases lay outside the gene matches. In nucleotides, the CDR3 is TGTGCCAGCAGTCCCCGACAGGGCGTGAATTCACCCCTCCACTTT. It codes for CASSPRQGVNSPLHF.

This chain connects TRBV5-4 to TRBJ2-2; D possibly corresponds to TRBD1 (6 bases). CDR3 length: 15 residues. V was cut by 4 bases and J by 4 bases, with 14 bases left in between. Germline-derived CDR1 and CDR2 are SGHNT and YYREEE (reference sequence). CDR3 residues: CASSHKGTPTGELFF. In DNA, the CDR3 is TGTGCCAGCAGCCATAAAGGGACACCCACCGGGGAGCTGTTTTTT. The full variable domain, in which reference TRBV5-4 and TRBJ2-2 provide the parts outside the CDR3, is ETGVTQSPTHLIKTRGQQVTLRCSSQSGHNTVSWYQQALGQGPQFIFQYYREEENGRGNFPPRFSGLQFPNYSSELNVNALELDDSALYLCASSHKGTPTGELFFGEGSRLTVL.

This chain uses TRBV4-2 with TRBJ1-5; D call uncertain. Trimming pared 0 bases from V and 2 bases from J, leaving 2 bases between. CDR1 is LGHNA and CDR2 is YNFKEQ in the germline V gene. This CDR3 comprises 13 residues. The DNA for the CDR3 is TGTGCCAGCAGCCAAGATGGCAATCAGCCCCAGCATTTT. It encodes CASSQDGNQPQHF.

J is TRBJ1-1 and V is TRBV15, with D possibly being TRBD1 (5 bases). The CDR3 spans 14 residues. Trimming stripped 5 bases from V and 1 base from J, with 11 bases between. Germline V lookup: CDR1 LNHNV, CDR2 YYDKDF (reference sequence). CDR3 sequence: CATSVRVANTEAFF. As DNA, the CDR3 is TGTGCCACCAGCGTCAGGGTTGCGAACACTGAAGCTTTCTTT.

This chain links TRBV19 with TRBJ2-1; 11 bases match TRBD1. This CDR3 is 15 amino acids long. V trimming: 4 bases; J trimming: 3 bases; junction bases outside the gene matches: 2. Germline-derived CDR1 and CDR2 are LNHDA and SQIVND (reference sequence). As DNA, the CDR3 is TGTGCCAGTAGTAGGGGGACAGGGGGCTACAATGAGCAGTTCTTC. It is translated as CASSRGTGGYNEQFF.

The V gene is TRBV7-8, the J gene TRBJ1-1, with D possibly matching TRBD1 (6 bases). The CDR3 contains 12 residues. CDR1 SGHVS and CDR2 FQNEAQ come from the germline V gene. The germline V and J ends were trimmed by 5 bases and 5 bases, with 9 bases remaining between them. The CDR3 spells CASSIQGTEAFF. The CDR3 coding sequence is TGTGCCAGCAGCATACAGGGTACTGAAGCTTTCTTT.

This clone was seen a single time. The chain recombines TRBV7-8 with TRBJ1-5; no definite D call. Germline V lookup: CDR1 SGHVS, CDR2 FQNEAQ. The CDR3 consists of 16 residues. V was cut by 1 base and J by 2 bases, with 12 bases left in between. Written as DNA, the CDR3 is TGTGCCAGCAGCTTAGGGGGTACCAATCGCAATCAGCCCCAGCATTTT. Translated: CASSLGGTNRNQPQHF.

This clone came up once. The chain carries TRBV20-1 and TRBJ1-2, with a possible D match to TRBD1 (5 bases). This CDR3 spans 14 amino acids. Germline V gene lookup returns CDR1 DFQATT and CDR2 SNEGSKA (reference sequence). V was clipped by 3 bases and J by 4 bases, with 15 bases between them. CDR3 bases: TGCAGTGCTAGTAGGGTTCAGGGCGCCTATGGCTACACCTTC. Residues: CSASRVQGAYGYTF.

J is TRBJ1-1 and V is TRBV12-3 or TRBV12-4; D is unclear. V was pared by 6 bases and J by 2 bases, with 4 bases between. The CDR3 has 11 residues. The chain's CDR3 is CASRTNTEAFF. CDR3 sequence (DNA): TGTGCCAGCAGGACTAACACTGAAGCTTTCTTT.

This sequence joins TRBV6-5 and TRBJ2-1; tentative D call: TRBD1 (5 bases). This CDR3 contains 15 residues. V lost 2 bases, J lost 0 bases, and 8 bases lay in between. Looked up from germline, CDR1 is MNHEY and CDR2 is SVGAGI. CDR3: CASSYNRNSYNEQFF. The CDR3 DNA reads TGTGCCAGCAGTTACAACAGGAACTCCTACAATGAGCAGTTCTTC.

The gene calls are TRBV7-3 and TRBJ2-7; 8 nucleotides align to TRBD1. The CDR3 covers 13 residues. V gave up 4 bases and J gave up 4 bases; unmatched junction bases: 3. Germline CDR1 and CDR2: SGHTA and FQGTGA. CDR3 DNA: TGTGCCAGCAGCTCCACAGGGGGTTACGAGCAGTACTTC. Protein sequence: CASSSTGGYEQYF.

The chain links TRBV27 to TRBJ1-2; 8 positions agree with TRBD1. CDR3 length: 15 residues. CDR1 is MNHEY, CDR2 SMNVEV, per germline (reference sequence). J gave up 6 bases and V 3 bases, and 9 bases lay outside the gene matches. CDR3 sequence reads: CASSLAGTGRHGYTF. CDR3 sequence (DNA): TGTGCCAGCAGTTTGGCCGGGACAGGAAGGCATGGCTACACCTTC.

CDR3 DNA: TGTGCCAGCAGCTTTTGGAGCGACAGGAGTGAGCAGTTCTTC. Encoded protein: CASSFWSDRSEQFF. The chain is built from TRBV5-5 and TRBJ2-1; perhaps TRBD1 as D (6 bases). The CDR3 sequence is 14 residues long. Germline values: CDR1 SGHKS, CDR2 YYEKEE (reference sequence). V lost 2 bases and J lost 9, with 15 bases in between.

The J gene is TRBJ2-1, the V gene TRBV7-2; 7 bases match TRBD2. Germline trimming cut 2 bases from V and 4 bases from J; bases unmatched to any gene: 2. The CDR3 is made up of 14 amino acids. Looked up from germline, CDR1 is SGHTA and CDR2 is FQGNSA. CDR3 DNA sequence: TGTGCCAGCAGCTTACGGCGGGGGTACAATGAGCAGTTCTTC. Its translation is CASSLRRGYNEQFF.

The chain's CDR3 is CASSVTELNTEAFF. The CDR3 coding sequence is TGTGCCAGCTCAGTGACAGAGCTGAACACTGAAGCTTTCTTT. The rearrangement links TRBV18 to TRBJ1-1, with D possibly being TRBD1 (5 bases). The CDR3 consists of 14 residues. CDR1 and CDR2 from the germline V gene are KGHSH and LQKENI. Deletions cut 5 bases from V and 0 bases from J, with 10 bases between.

The chain recombines TRBV6-4 with TRBJ1-6; D not certain. Trimming stripped 2 bases from V and 6 bases from J, with 8 bases between. The CDR3 runs 14 residues. CDR1 is MRHNA and CDR2 is SNTAGT in the germline V gene. CDR3 region: CASSDRGGNSPLHF. CDR3 in DNA: TGTGCCAGCAGTGACAGAGGTGGTAATTCACCCCTCCACTTT.